Below, 7 T cell receptor beta chains from the same sample are listed, as sequenced in a study of cytomegalovirus exposure and HLA in healthy donors. PCR primers comprised 60 Vbeta and 13 Jbeta primers. Repertoires were generated with immunoSEQ multiplex PCR, while TCRdb's copy carries only in-frame clones and drops some. The top ten hold roughly 8.3% of the sample, which has under 150,000 clones, 67% seen once. Sequenced material: PBMCs. The receptors originated from a man between 18 and 35 years old in good health and CMV-seropositive.

V is TRBV5-8 and J is TRBJ1-2, with 8 bases lining up with TRBD1. The CDR3 length is 15 residues. Unmatched junction bases numbered 11, after V lost 2 bases and J lost 8 bases. Germline values: CDR1 SGHTS, CDR2 YDEGEE. The CDR3 DNA sequence: TGTGCCAGCAGCTTATGGGCAGGGGGCATGCACGGCTACACCTTC. Its translation: CASSLWAGGMHGYTF.

The chain recombines TRBV27 with TRBJ1-1; TRBD1 aligns across 8 bases. The junction had 6 bases not matched to a gene; V was cut back by 6 bases and J by 0 bases. The CDR3 is 15 residues long. Germline lookup yields CDR1 MNHEY and CDR2 SMNVEV (reference sequence). CDR3 coding DNA: TGTGCCAGCAGAGATCAGACAGGGGTGAACACTGAAGCTTTCTTT. Translation: CASRDQTGVNTEAFF.

The V call is TRBV2, the J call TRBJ1-6; weak D call: TRBD1 (6 bases). V lost 5 bases and J 3 bases, leaving 14 bases between the germline ends. Germline loops: CDR1 SNHLY, CDR2 FYNNEI. The CDR3 is 16 residues long. The CDR3 DNA follows: TGTGCCAGCAGTCCCGTGAAGGACAGCTATAATTCACCCCTCCACTTT. Amino acid sequence: CASSPVKDSYNSPLHF.

This chain uses TRBV29-1 with TRBJ2-7; perhaps TRBD2 as D (7 bases). This CDR3 comprises 13 residues. Germline CDR1 is SQVTM and CDR2 is ANQGSEA. V lost 4 bases and J lost 1, with 11 bases in between. The CDR3 loop reads CSVVRGGSYEQYF. CDR3 nucleotides: TGCAGCGTTGTGAGGGGGGGATCCTACGAGCAGTACTTC.

V is TRBV28 and J is TRBJ1-2, with D perhaps matching TRBD1 (5 bases). V lost 7 bases and J lost 7, with 16 bases in between. The CDR3 consists of 13 residues. Germline assignment: CDR1 MDHEN and CDR2 SYDVKM. The CDR3 coding sequence is TGTGCCAGCAACCCCAGCAGGGTGGGTGGCTACACCTTC. This codes for CASNPSRVGGYTF.

The rearrangement links TRBV11-2 to TRBJ1-6, with D unclear. The V gene's germline CDR1 is SGHAT and CDR2 FQNNGV. This CDR3 has 15 amino acids. The V end lost 4 bases, the J end lost 13 bases, and 20 bases lay between the germline ends. In DNA, the CDR3 is TGTGCCAGCAGCTCGGGCGGACTAACCGTGGCCCCCCTCCACTTT. Translating it yields CASSSGGLTVAPLHF.

The chain uses TRBV5-6 and TRBJ2-2, with D possibly matching TRBD1 (5 bases). V gave up 2 bases and J gave up 7 bases, with 9 bases separating them. Germline-derived CDR1 and CDR2 are SGHDT and YYEEEE. The CDR3 contains 13 residues. CDR3 protein: CASSFRVSGELFF. The DNA for the CDR3 is TGTGCCAGCAGCTTCAGGGTGAGCGGGGAGCTGTTTTTT.